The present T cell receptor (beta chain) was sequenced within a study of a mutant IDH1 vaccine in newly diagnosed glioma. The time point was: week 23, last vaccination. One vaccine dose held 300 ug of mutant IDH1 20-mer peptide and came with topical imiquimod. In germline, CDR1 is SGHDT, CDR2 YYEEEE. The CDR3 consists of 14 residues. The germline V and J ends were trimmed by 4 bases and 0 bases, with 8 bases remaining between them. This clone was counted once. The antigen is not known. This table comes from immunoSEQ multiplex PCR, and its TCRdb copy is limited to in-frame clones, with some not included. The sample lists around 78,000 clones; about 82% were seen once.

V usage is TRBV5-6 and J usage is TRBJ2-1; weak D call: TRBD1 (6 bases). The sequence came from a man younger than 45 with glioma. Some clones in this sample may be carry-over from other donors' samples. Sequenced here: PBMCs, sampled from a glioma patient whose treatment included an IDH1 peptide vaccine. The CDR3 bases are TGTGCCAGCAGCCGAGGGGGCTCCTACAATGAGCAGTTCTTC. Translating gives CASSRGGSYNEQFF.